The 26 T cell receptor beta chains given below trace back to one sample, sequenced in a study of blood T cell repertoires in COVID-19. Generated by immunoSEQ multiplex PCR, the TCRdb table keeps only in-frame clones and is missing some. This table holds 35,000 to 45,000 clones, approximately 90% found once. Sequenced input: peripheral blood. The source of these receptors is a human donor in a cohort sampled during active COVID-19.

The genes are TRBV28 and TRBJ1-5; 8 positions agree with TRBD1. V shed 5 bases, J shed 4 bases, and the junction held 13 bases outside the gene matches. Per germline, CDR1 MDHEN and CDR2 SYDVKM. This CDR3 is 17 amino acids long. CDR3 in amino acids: CASSPLLGQGGNQPQHF. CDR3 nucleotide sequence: TGTGCCAGCAGTCCTCTTCTCGGACAGGGTGGTAATCAGCCCCAGCATTTT.

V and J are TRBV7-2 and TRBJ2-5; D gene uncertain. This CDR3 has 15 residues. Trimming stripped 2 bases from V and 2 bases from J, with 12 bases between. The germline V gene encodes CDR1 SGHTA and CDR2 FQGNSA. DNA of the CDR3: TGTGCCAGCAGCTTATGGTCCGGTTTACAAGAGACCCAGTACTTC. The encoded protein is CASSLWSGLQETQYF.

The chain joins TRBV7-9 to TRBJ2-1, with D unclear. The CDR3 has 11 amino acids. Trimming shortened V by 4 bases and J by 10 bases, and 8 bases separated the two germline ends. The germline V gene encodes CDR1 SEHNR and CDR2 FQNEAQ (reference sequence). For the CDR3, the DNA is TGTGCCAGCAGCTCGAGAGGCGAGCAGTTCTTC. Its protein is CASSSRGEQFF.

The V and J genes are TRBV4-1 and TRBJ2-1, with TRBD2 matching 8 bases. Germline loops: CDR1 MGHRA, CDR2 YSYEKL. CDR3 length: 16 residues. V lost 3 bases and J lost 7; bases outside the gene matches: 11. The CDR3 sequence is CASSQASGSGRNEQFF. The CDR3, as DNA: TGCGCCAGCAGCCAGGCCTCCGGCAGCGGGAGAAATGAGCAGTTCTTC.

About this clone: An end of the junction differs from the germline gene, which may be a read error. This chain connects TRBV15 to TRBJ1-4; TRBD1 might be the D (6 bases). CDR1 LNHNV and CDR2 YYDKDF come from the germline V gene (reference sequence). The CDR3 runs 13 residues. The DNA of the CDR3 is TGTGCCACCAGCAGGGGAGGGGGGAGGATCGCTCTTTTT. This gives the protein CATSRGGGRIALF.

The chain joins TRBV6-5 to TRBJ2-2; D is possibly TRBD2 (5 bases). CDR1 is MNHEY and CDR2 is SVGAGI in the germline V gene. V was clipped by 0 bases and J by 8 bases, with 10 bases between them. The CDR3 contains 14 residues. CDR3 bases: TGTGCCAGCAGTTACTCGGGGATAGCGGGGGAGCTGTTTTTT. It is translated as CASSYSGIAGELFF.

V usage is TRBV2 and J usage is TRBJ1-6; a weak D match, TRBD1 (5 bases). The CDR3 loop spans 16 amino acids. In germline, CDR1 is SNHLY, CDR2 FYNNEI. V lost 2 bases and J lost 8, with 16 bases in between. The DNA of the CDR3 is TGTGCCAGCAGTGAAAGGTGGGGGACGGGGGATTCACCCCTCCACTTT. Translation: CASSERWGTGDSPLHF.

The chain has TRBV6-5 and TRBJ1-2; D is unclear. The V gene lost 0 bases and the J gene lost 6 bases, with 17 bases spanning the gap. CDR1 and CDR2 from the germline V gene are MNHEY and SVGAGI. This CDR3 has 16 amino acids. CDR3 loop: CASSYSIWSLPNGYTF. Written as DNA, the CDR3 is TGTGCCAGCAGTTACTCGATTTGGTCCCTACCTAATGGCTACACCTTC.

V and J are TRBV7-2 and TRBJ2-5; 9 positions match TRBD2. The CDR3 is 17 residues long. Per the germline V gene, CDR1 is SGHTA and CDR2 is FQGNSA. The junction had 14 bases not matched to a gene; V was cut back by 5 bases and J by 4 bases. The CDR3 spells CASSPGWGGGAGETQYF. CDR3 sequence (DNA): TGTGCCAGCAGCCCGGGTTGGGGCGGGGGGGCCGGAGAGACCCAGTACTTC.

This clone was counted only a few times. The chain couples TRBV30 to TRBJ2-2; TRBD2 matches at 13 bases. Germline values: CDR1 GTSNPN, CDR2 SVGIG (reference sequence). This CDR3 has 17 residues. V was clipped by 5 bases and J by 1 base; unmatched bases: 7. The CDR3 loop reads CAWGPGLAGLNTGELFF. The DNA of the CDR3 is TGTGCCTGGGGGCCGGGACTAGCGGGACTGAACACCGGGGAGCTGTTTTTT. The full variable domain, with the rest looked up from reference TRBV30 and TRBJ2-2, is SQTIHQWPATLVQPVGSPLSLECTVEGTSNPNLYWYRQAAGRGLQLLFYSVGIGQISSEVPQNLSASRPQDRQFILSSKKLLLSDSGFYLCAWGPGLAGLNTGELFFGEGSRLTVL.

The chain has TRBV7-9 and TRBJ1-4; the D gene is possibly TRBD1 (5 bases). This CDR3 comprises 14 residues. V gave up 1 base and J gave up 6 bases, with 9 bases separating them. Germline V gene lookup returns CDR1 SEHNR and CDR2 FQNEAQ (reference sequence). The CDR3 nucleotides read TGTGCCAGCAGCTTAGGCAGGGCTGATGAAAAACTGTTTTTT. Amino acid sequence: CASSLGRADEKLFF.

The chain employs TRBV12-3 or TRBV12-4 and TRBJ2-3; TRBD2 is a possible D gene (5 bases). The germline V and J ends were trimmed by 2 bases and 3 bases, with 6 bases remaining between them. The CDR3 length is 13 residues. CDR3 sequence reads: CASSLTGTDTQYF. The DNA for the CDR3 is TGTGCCAGCAGTTTAACGGGGACAGATACGCAGTATTTT.

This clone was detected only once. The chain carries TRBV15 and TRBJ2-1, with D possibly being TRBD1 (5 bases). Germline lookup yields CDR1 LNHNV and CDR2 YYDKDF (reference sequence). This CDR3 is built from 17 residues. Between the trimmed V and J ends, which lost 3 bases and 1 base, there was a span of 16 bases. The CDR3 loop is CATSSRLGQGSYNEQFF. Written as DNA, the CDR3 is TGTGCCACCAGCAGCAGGTTGGGGCAGGGTTCCTACAATGAGCAGTTCTTC.

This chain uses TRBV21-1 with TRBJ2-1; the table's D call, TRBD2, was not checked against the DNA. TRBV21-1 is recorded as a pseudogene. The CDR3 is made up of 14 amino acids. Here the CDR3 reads CASNAGSSYNEQFF. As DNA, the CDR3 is TGTGCCAGCAATGCGGGCAGCTCCTACAATGAGCAGTTCTTC.

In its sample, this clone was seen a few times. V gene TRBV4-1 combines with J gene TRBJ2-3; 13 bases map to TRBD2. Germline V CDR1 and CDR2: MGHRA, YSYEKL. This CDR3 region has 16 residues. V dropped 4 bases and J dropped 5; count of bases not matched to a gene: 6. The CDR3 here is CASSLRTSGGVDTQYF. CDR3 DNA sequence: TGCGCCAGCAGCCTTCGGACTAGCGGGGGAGTAGATACGCAGTATTTT.

The CDR3 spells CASSLGGTGTSPLHF. As DNA, the CDR3 is TGCGCCAGCAGCTTGGGGGGGACAGGGACTTCACCCCTCCACTTT. This chain connects TRBV5-1 to TRBJ1-6, with TRBD1 matching over 9 bases. Germline lookup yields CDR1 SGHRS and CDR2 YFSETQ. This CDR3 comprises 15 residues. With V trimmed by 0 bases and J by 9 bases, 4 bases remained unmatched.

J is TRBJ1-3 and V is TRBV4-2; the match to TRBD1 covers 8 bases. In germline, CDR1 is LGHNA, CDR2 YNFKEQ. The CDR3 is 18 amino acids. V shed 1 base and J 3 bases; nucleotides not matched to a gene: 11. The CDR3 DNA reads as TGTGCCAGCAGCCAAGTCGCAGGGGGCAGCTTAATTGGAAACACCATATATTTT. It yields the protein CASSQVAGGSLIGNTIYF.

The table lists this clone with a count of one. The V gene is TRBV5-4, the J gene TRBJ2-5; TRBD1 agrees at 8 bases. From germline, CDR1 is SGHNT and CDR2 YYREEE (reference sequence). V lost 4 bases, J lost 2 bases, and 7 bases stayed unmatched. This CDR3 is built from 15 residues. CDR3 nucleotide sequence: TGTGCCAGCAGCCCGAGACAGGGGTGGCAAGAGACCCAGTACTTC. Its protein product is CASSPRQGWQETQYF.

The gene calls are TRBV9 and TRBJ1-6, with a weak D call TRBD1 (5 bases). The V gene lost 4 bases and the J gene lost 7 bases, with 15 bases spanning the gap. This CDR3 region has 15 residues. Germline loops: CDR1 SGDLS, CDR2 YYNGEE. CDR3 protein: CASSLSWGSNSPLHF. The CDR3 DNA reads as TGTGCCAGCAGCTTATCCTGGGGCTCGAATTCACCCCTCCACTTT.

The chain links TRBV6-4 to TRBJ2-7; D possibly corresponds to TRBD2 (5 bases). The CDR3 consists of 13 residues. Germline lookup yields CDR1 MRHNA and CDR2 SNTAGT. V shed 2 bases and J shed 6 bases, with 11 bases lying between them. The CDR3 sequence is CASSDGVGSEQYF. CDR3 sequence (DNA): TGTGCCAGCAGTGACGGGGTGGGGAGCGAGCAGTACTTC.

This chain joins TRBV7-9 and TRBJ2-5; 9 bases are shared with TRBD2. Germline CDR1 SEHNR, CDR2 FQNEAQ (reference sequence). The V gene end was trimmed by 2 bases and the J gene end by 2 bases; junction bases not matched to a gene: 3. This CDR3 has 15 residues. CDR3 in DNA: TGTGCCAGCAGCTTACGACTAGCGGCTCAAGAGACCCAGTACTTC. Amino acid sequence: CASSLRLAAQETQYF.

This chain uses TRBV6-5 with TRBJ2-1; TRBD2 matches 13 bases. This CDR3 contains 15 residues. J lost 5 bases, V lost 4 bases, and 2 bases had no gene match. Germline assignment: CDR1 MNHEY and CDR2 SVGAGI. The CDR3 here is CASSSGTSGNNEQFF. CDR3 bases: TGTGCCAGCAGTTCCGGGACTAGCGGGAACAATGAGCAGTTCTTC.

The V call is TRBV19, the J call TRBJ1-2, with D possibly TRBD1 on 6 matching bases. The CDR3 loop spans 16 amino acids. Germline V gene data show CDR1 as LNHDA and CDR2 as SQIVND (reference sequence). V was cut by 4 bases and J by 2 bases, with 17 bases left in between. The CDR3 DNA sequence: TGTGCCAGTAGTAAACTCGGGCCCACAGGGAACTATGGCTACACCTTC. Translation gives CASSKLGPTGNYGYTF.

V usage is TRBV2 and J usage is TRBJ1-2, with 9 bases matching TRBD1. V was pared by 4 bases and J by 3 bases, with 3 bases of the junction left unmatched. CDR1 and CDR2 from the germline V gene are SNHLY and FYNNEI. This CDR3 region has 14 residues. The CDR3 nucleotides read TGTGCCAGCAGTGCGGGGACAGGGCACTATGGCTACACCTTC. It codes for CASSAGTGHYGYTF.

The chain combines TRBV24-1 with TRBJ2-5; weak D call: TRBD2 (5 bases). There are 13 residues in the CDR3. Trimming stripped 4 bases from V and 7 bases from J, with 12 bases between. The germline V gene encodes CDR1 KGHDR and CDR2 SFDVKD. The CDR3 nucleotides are TGTGCCACCAGTGAGACGGGGTCAGGGACCCAGTACTTC. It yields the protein CATSETGSGTQYF.

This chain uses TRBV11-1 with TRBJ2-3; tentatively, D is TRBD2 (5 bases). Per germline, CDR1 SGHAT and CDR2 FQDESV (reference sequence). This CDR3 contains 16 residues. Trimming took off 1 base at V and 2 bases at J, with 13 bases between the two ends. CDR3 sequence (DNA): TGTGCCAGCAGCTTAGGCGCCAGCGGACCCACAGATACGCAGTATTTT. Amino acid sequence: CASSLGASGPTDTQYF. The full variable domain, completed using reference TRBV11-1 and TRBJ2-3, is EAEVAQSPRYKITEKSQAVAFWCDPISGHATLYWYRQILGQGPELLVQFQDESVVDDSQLPKDRFSAERLKGVDSTLKIQPAELGDSAMYLCASSLGASGPTDTQYFGPGTRLTVL.